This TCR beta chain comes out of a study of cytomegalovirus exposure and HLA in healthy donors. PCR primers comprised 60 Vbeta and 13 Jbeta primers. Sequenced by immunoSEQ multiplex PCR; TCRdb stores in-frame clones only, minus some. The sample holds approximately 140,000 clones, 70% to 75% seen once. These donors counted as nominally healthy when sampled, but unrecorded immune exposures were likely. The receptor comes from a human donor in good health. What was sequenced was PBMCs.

The CDR3 DNA reads as TGCGCCAGCAGCCAACGGACAGCCATGCTAGCGGGAGGAAACATTCAGTACTTC. Translating gives CASSQRTAMLAGGNIQYF. J is TRBJ2-4 and V is TRBV4-1; 11 bases match TRBD2. The germline CDR1 and CDR2 sequences are MGHRA and YSYEKL. V lost 2 bases and J lost 6; bases outside the gene matches: 12. The CDR3 loop spans 18 amino acids.